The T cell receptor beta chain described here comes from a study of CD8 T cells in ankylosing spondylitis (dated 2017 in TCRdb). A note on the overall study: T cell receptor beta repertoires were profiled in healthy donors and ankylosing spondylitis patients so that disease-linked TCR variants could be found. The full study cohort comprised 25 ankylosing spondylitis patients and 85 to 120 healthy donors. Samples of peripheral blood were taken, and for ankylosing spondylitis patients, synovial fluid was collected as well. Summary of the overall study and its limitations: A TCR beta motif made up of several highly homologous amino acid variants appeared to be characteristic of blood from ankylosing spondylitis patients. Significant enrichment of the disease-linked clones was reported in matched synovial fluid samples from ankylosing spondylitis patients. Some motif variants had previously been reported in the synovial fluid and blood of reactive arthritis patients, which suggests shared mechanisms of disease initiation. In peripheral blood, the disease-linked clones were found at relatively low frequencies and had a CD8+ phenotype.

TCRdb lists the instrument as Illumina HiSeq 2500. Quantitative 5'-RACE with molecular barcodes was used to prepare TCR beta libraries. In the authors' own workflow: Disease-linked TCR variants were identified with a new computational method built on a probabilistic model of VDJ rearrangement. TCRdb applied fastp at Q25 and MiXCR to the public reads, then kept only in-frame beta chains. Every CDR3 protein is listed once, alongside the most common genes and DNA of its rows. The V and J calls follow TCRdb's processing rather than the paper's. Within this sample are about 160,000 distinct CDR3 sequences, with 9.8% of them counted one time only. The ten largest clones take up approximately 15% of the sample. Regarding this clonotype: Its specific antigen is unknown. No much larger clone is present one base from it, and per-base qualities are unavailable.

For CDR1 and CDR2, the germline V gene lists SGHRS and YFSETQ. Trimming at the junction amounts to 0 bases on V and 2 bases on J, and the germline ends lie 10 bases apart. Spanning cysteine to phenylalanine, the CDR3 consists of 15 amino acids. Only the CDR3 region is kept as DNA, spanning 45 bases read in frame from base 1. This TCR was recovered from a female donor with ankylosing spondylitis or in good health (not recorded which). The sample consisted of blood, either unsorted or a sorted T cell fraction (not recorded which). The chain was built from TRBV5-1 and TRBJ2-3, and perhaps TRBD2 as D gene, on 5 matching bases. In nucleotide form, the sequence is TGCGCCAGCAGCTTGGGCGGGTACTCCACAGATACGCAGTATTTT. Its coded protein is CASSLGGYSTDTQYF.